Presented here are 22 T cell receptor beta chains from one specimen sequenced in a study of early T cells in non-severe SARS-CoV-2 infection. TCRdb re-derived calls from the 5' RACE reads in MiXCR, one entry per CDR3 protein. The table records 55,000 to 75,000 distinct CDR3 sequences, more than 9% of them present only once. The sample consisted of whole blood. The source is an adult who was a healthcare worker with PCR-confirmed SARS-CoV-2 infection or an uninfected control (not recorded which).

This clonotype was seen repeatedly, ten times or more. This chain connects TRBV5-6 to TRBJ2-7; no reliable D call. CDR3 length: 15 amino acids. V gave up 0 bases and J gave up 3 bases, with 13 bases separating them. Germline V lookup: CDR1 SGHDT, CDR2 YYEEEE. CDR3 DNA sequence: TGTGCCAGCAGCTTGGTAGGGCGGAAAAACTACGAGCAGTACGTC. This sequence encodes CASSLVGRKNYEQYV.

This clonotype was seen at least ten times. The rearrangement uses TRBV12-5 and TRBJ2-1; 7 nucleotides align to TRBD1. Trimming removed 2 bases from V and 4 bases from J; junction bases left unmatched: 2. The CDR3 loop spans 14 amino acids. CDR1 is LGHNT, CDR2 FRNRAP, per germline. This CDR3 is CASGLKGAYNEQFF. For the CDR3, the DNA is TGTGCTAGTGGTTTGAAGGGGGCGTACAATGAGCAGTTCTTC.

The chain links TRBV12-3 or TRBV12-4 to TRBJ1-4; TRBD1 might be the D (5 bases). This CDR3 contains 12 residues. The germline V and J ends were trimmed by 8 bases and 7 bases, with 11 bases remaining between them. In DNA, the CDR3 is TGTGCCAGCCGACAGTATACTGAAAAACTGTTTTTT. Its translation: CASRQYTEKLFF.

This clonotype was found many times. The chain uses TRBV19 and TRBJ2-2, with 9 bases matching TRBD1. Germline V CDR1 and CDR2: LNHDA, SQIVND (reference sequence). Trimming at V came to 5 bases and at J to 5 bases, leaving 3 bases not matched to a gene. This CDR3 spans 14 amino acids. The DNA for the CDR3 is TGTGCCAGTAGTGGGACAGGGCGAACCGGGGAGCTGTTTTTT. Its translation: CASSGTGRTGELFF.

The chain couples TRBV12-3 or TRBV12-4 to TRBJ2-4; D remains ambiguous. The CDR3 contains 13 residues. Trimming pared 7 bases from V and 4 bases from J, leaving 11 bases between. CDR3 in DNA: TGTGCCAGCAAACTTAGTCCAAAAAACATTCAGTACTTC. Amino acids: CASKLSPKNIQYF.

The CDR3 sequence is CASRPTGGELRGYTF. The CDR3 DNA follows: TGTGCCAGCAGACCCACCGGGGGCGAACTCCGAGGCTACACCTTC. The V and J genes are TRBV5-4 and TRBJ1-2, with D tentatively TRBD1 (6 bases). The CDR3 covers 15 residues. V lost 5 bases and J 8 bases, leaving 22 bases between the germline ends. CDR1 is SGHNT and CDR2 is YYREEE in the germline V gene (reference sequence).

The V call is TRBV5-5, the J call TRBJ2-3; D tentatively reads TRBD1 or TRBD2 (5 bases each). The germline gives CDR1 SGHKS, CDR2 YYEKEE (reference sequence). Trimming stripped 1 base from V and 0 bases from J, with 9 bases between. This CDR3 comprises 15 residues. CDR3: CASSLMWGSTDTQYF. For the CDR3, the DNA is TGTGCCAGCAGCTTGATGTGGGGGAGCACAGATACGCAGTATTTT.

V usage is TRBV3-2 and J usage is TRBJ1-1; TRBD1 reflects the table's D call only, with no check against the DNA. TRBV3-2 is a pseudogene. The CDR3 spans 16 residues. The CDR3 sequence is CASSQVLGARSTEAFF. The CDR3 nucleotides read TGTGCCAGCAGCCAAGTATTGGGGGCGCGTTCCACTGAAGCTTTCTTT.

CDR3 DNA: TGTGCCAGCAGCCCCCTCTTTGGGGACAGCCAAGAGACCCAGTACTTC. Translation gives CASSPLFGDSQETQYF. The chain uses TRBV9 and TRBJ2-5, with 7 bases that match TRBD1. In germline, CDR1 is SGDLS, CDR2 YYNGEE. The CDR3 is 16 residues long. V was clipped by 4 bases and J by 1 base; unmatched bases: 10.

The chain joins TRBV18 to TRBJ2-1; D is unclear. CDR1 is KGHSH and CDR2 is LQKENI in the germline V gene. The length of the CDR3 is 17 residues. Trimming left V 3 bases short and J 9 bases short, with 24 bases between. CDR3 in DNA: TGTGCCAGCTCACCCCCAGGCGATTCATTCGGCCTCCTTGAGCAGTTCTTC. It specifies CASSPPGDSFGLLEQFF.

V and J are TRBV10-2 and TRBJ1-5; 7 nucleotides line up with TRBD1. Germline V gene lookup returns CDR1 WSHSY and CDR2 SAAADI. The J segment lost 5 bases and the V segment lost 2 bases, leaving 6 bases of the junction unmatched. The CDR3 length is 15 residues. CDR3 DNA: TGCGCCAGCAGTGAGCGGGACAGACGGGATCAGCCCCAGCATTTT. This codes for CASSERDRRDQPQHF.

The sample holds many counts of this clonotype. J is TRBJ2-1 and V is TRBV29-1, with D perhaps given as TRBD1 or TRBD2 (5 bases each). V was trimmed by 2 bases and J by 7 bases, leaving 12 bases between them. The CDR3 has 13 residues. CDR1 SQVTM and CDR2 ANQGSEA come from the germline V gene. CDR3 coding DNA: TGCAGCGTTGAATCTCTGTGGGGGAATGAGCAGTTCTTC. Translated, it gives CSVESLWGNEQFF.

In its sample, this clonotype was seen many times. The J gene is TRBJ2-3, the V gene TRBV12-3 or TRBV12-4; no definite D call. The CDR3 has 14 residues. With 4 bases removed from V and 0 bases from J, the gap between germline ends came to 8 bases. CDR3 sequence reads: CASSYYSSTDTQYF. The CDR3 DNA follows: TGTGCCAGCAGTTATTACTCTAGCACAGATACGCAGTATTTT.

This clonotype was picked up a small number of times. V and J are TRBV21-1 and TRBJ2-7; TRBD1, as called in the table, went unchecked against the DNA. TRBV21-1 is an annotated pseudogene. There are 16 residues in the CDR3. The CDR3, as DNA: TGTGCCAGCAGCAAAGCCCCGGTATTGGGGATCTACGAGCAGTACGTC. Translated: CASSKAPVLGIYEQYV.

This clonotype was seen a handful of times. V usage is TRBV12-5 and J usage is TRBJ2-3, with 7 bases fitting TRBD2. The germline V gene encodes CDR1 LGHNT and CDR2 FRNRAP. CDR3 size: 16 residues. The ends lost 0 bases at V and 2 bases at J; junction bases unmatched: 5. CDR3 protein: CASGLVLLATTDTQYF. The CDR3 DNA reads TGTGCTAGTGGTTTGGTACTACTAGCGACCACAGATACGCAGTATTTT. Using reference TRBV12-5 and TRBJ2-3 for the parts outside the CDR3, the full variable domain is DARVTQTPRHKVTEMGQEVTMRCQPILGHNTVFWYRQTMMQGLELLAYFRNRAPLDDSGMPKDRFSAEMPDATLATLKIQPSEPRDSAVYFCASGLVLLATTDTQYFGPGTRLTVL.

The V and J genes are TRBV11-2 and TRBJ1-3; weak D call: TRBD1 (5 bases). Between the trimmed V and J ends, which lost 5 bases and 3 bases, there was a span of 32 bases. Germline CDR1 is SGHAT and CDR2 is FQNNGV. This CDR3 contains 21 residues. The CDR3, as DNA: TGTGCCAGCAGCCCGGAAGAAGGGATTACACAGGCCGTGGGGTTTGGAAACACCATATATTTT. Its protein product is CASSPEEGITQAVGFGNTIYF.

This clonotype has a handful of counts. The chain carries TRBV20-1 and TRBJ2-7, with 8 bases identical to TRBD2. The germline gives CDR1 DFQATT, CDR2 SNEGSKA (reference sequence). Germline trimming cut 3 bases from V and 3 bases from J; bases unmatched to any gene: 7. CDR3 size: 14 residues. The CDR3 DNA reads TGCAGTGCTAGTAACGGGGGGGCCCACTACGAGCAGTACGTC. This gives the protein CSASNGGAHYEQYV.

The chain employs TRBV6-1 and TRBJ1-4; maybe TRBD1 (5 bases). V lost 6 bases to trimming and J lost 5 bases, with 13 bases between them. The germline gives CDR1 MNHNS, CDR2 SASEGT. This CDR3 contains 14 residues. CDR3 in DNA: TGTGCCAGCAGCCCTAGGGGAGGAAATGAAAAACTGTTTTTT. Protein: CASSPRGGNEKLFF.

This clonotype was found many times. The CDR3 sequence: CASSFWDSSNEQFF. CDR3 coding DNA: TGTGCCAGCAGTTTTTGGGACAGTAGCAATGAGCAGTTCTTC. The V call is TRBV12-3 or TRBV12-4, the J call TRBJ2-1; 7 bases align to TRBD1. Trimming cost V 3 bases and J 6 bases; bases outside gene matches: 5. The CDR3 length is 14 residues.

This sequence joins TRBV20-1 and TRBJ2-1; 10 nucleotides line up with TRBD2. This CDR3 spans 14 amino acids. After removal of 3 bases from V and 5 bases from J, the junction contained 4 bases not matched to a gene. The germline gives CDR1 DFQATT, CDR2 SNEGSKA (reference sequence). This CDR3 reads CSASRTSGNNEQFF. The DNA of the CDR3 is TGCAGTGCTAGTCGGACTAGCGGAAACAATGAGCAGTTCTTC.

This clonotype was seen repeatedly, ten times or more. The rearrangement uses TRBV6-1 and TRBJ2-3; 8 bases align to TRBD2. V lost 4 bases and J lost 2; bases outside the gene matches: 5. This CDR3 contains 15 residues. The germline V gene encodes CDR1 MNHNS and CDR2 SASEGT. Here the CDR3 DNA reads TGTGCCAGCAGTGCGCGGGGGGCAGACACAGATACGCAGTATTTT. It yields the protein CASSARGADTDTQYF.

This clonotype was seen repeatedly, ten times or more. This rearrangement joins TRBV19 to TRBJ2-2, with 8 positions matching TRBD2. CDR3 length equals 19 residues. CDR1 and CDR2 (germline): LNHDA, SQIVND (reference sequence). V shed 5 bases, J shed 4 bases, and the junction held 18 bases outside the gene matches. In nucleotides, the CDR3 is TGTGCCAGTAGTCTATCCCCTACTAAGCGGGGGTTGGGCACCGGGGAGCTGTTTTTT. Translation gives CASSLSPTKRGLGTGELFF.